The source of this TCR beta chain is a study of beta chain features in type 1 diabetes. Study-level information: Healthy donors resembled patients in age, gender and cell yields.

Sequenced material consisted of expressed TCRB transcripts (all of the isolated RNA was reverse transcribed). This table comes from immunoSEQ multiplex PCR, and its TCRdb copy is limited to in-frame clones, with some not included. The repertoire holds almost 350,000 clones, 9.3% seen once, with over 0.95% in the top ten. A word on this clone: The antigen remains undetermined.

Broader study findings: Here, the possible influence of HLA type (on TCRB rearrangement) remained unresolved. Type 1 diabetes patients had moderately but significantly shorter TCRB CDR3s in all four CD4+ subsets. Naive, central memory and regulatory TCRB repertoires appeared more similar among patients than healthy donors.

V lost 6 bases, J lost 3 bases, and 6 bases stayed unmatched. The CDR3 length is 14 residues. Germline loops: CDR1 MNHEY, CDR2 SVGAGI. The clonotype originates from a man aged 25 to 40 with type 1 diabetes. The V gene is TRBV6-5, the J gene TRBJ1-1; 8 bases fit TRBD1. Sequencing was performed on central memory CD4+ T cells from blood. CDR3 sequence reads: CASRDREGYTEAFF. CDR3 sequence (DNA): TGTGCCAGCAGGGACAGGGAGGGGTACACTGAAGCTTTCTTT.